The 30 T cell receptor beta chains reported below all come from one sample, sequenced in a study of cytomegalovirus exposure and HLA in healthy donors. The PCR contained 60 Vbeta and 13 Jbeta primers. The repertoire was sequenced with immunoSEQ multiplex PCR; TCRdb's copy has only in-frame clones and lacks some. The sample lists about 200,000 clones; around 80% were seen once. The source material was PBMCs. These receptors originate from a middle-aged man in good health and CMV-seropositive.

The gene calls are TRBV15 and TRBJ1-5; D is perhaps TRBD1 (6 bases). There are 16 residues in the CDR3. Germline CDR1 and CDR2: LNHNV and YYDKDF (reference sequence). The germline V and J ends were trimmed by 1 base and 6 bases, with 16 bases remaining between them. This CDR3 reads CATSRAGQGYSQPQHF. In DNA form, the CDR3 reads TGTGCCACCAGCAGAGCGGGGCAGGGGTATTCTCAGCCCCAGCATTTT.

The rearrangement uses TRBV7-9 and TRBJ1-1; no definite D call. The germline V gene has CDR1 SEHNR and CDR2 FQNEAQ (reference sequence). V was trimmed by 5 bases and J by 2 bases, leaving 9 bases between them. This CDR3 contains 13 residues. The DNA of the CDR3 is TGTGCCAGCAGCCTTCAGGCTAACACTGAAGCTTTCTTT. Its protein is CASSLQANTEAFF.

The genes are TRBV19 and TRBJ1-5, with D maybe TRBD1 (5 bases). V was pared by 8 bases and J by 0 bases, with 14 bases between. The germline V gene has CDR1 LNHDA and CDR2 SQIVND (reference sequence). There are 15 residues in the CDR3. The CDR3 reads CASSRSRDSNQPQHF. The CDR3 coding sequence is TGTGCCAGTTCCCGGTCCAGGGATAGCAATCAGCCCCAGCATTTT.

The chain's CDR3 is CASSLTAQGAGVDTQYF. In DNA form, the CDR3 reads TGTGCCAGCAGCTTAACGGCCCAGGGGGCGGGAGTAGATACGCAGTATTTT. The rearrangement links TRBV7-3 to TRBJ2-3; possibly TRBD1 for D (8 bases). The CDR3 consists of 17 residues. V lost 0 bases and J lost 5, with 18 bases in between. Looked up from germline, CDR1 is SGHTA and CDR2 is FQGTGA.

This clone was seen only a few times. The J gene is TRBJ1-2, the V gene TRBV6-5; 9 nucleotides line up with TRBD1. CDR1 is MNHEY, CDR2 SVGAGI, per germline. Trimming took 6 bases from V and 4 from J; bases not matched to a gene: 6. This CDR3 is 14 amino acids long. The CDR3 sequence: CASRPTGGGYGYTF. CDR3 bases: TGTGCCAGCAGACCGACAGGGGGAGGCTATGGCTACACCTTC.

V is TRBV9 and J is TRBJ1-2, with D hard to call. This CDR3 is 15 amino acids long. The V end was cut by 0 bases, the J end by 7 bases, with 16 bases between. The germline gives CDR1 SGDLS, CDR2 YYNGEE. DNA of the CDR3: TGTGCCAGCAGCGTAGGGCTTGCGGGCGGGCCTGGCTACACCTTC. It yields the protein CASSVGLAGGPGYTF.

CDR3 DNA sequence: TGTGCCAGTTGGAGGGACGGAACGAACACCGGGGAGCTGTTTTTT. Protein sequence: CASWRDGTNTGELFF. J is TRBJ2-2 and V is TRBV6-5; weak D call: TRBD2 (6 bases). Germline loops: CDR1 MNHEY, CDR2 SVGAGI. V lost 9 bases and J 0 bases, leaving 14 bases between the germline ends. The CDR3 runs 15 residues.

This chain links TRBV27 with TRBJ1-1; D is perhaps TRBD1 (6 bases). The length of the CDR3 is 12 residues. CDR1 and CDR2 from the germline V gene are MNHEY and SMNVEV (reference sequence). V was trimmed by 6 bases and J by 1 base, leaving 6 bases between them. DNA for the CDR3: TGTGCCAGCAGGGGACAGAACACTGAAGCTTTCTTT. It codes for CASRGQNTEAFF.

The rearrangement uses TRBV6-6 and TRBJ2-7; 14 bases align to TRBD2. The CDR3 loop spans 16 amino acids. The trim removed 7 bases at V and 4 bases at J, leaving 9 bases unmatched. CDR1 MNHNY and CDR2 SVGAGI come from the germline V gene (reference sequence). CDR3 sequence (DNA): TGTGCCAGCAATCCGGGACTAGCGGGAGTTGGGTACGAGCAGTACTTC. Protein product: CASNPGLAGVGYEQYF.

This clone was seen a few times. The chain uses TRBV5-1 and TRBJ2-7; 11 bases map to TRBD2. From germline, CDR1 is SGHRS and CDR2 YFSETQ. Unmatched junction bases numbered 5, after V lost 0 bases and J lost 3 bases. The CDR3 consists of 16 residues. CDR3 residues: CASSLGGLAGGYEQYF. The CDR3 DNA reads as TGCGCCAGCAGCTTGGGGGGTCTAGCGGGAGGCTACGAGCAGTACTTC. The variable domain in full, with the rest retrieved from reference TRBV5-1 and TRBJ2-7, is KAGVTQTPRYLIKTRGQQVTLSCSPISGHRSVSWYQQTPGQGLQFLFEYFSETQRNKGNFPGRFSGRQFSNSRSEMNVSTLELGDSALYLCASSLGGLAGGYEQYFGPGTRLTVT.

The chain is built from TRBV5-4 and TRBJ1-1, with D hard to call. V was cut by 0 bases and J by 1 base, with 10 bases left in between. Looked up from germline, CDR1 is SGHNT and CDR2 is YYREEE (reference sequence). The CDR3 runs 15 residues. The CDR3 sequence: CASSLETGRNTEAFF. As DNA, the CDR3 is TGTGCCAGCAGCTTGGAAACGGGAAGGAACACTGAAGCTTTCTTT.

This clone occurred once. The chain links TRBV5-1 to TRBJ2-7, with a tentative D call TRBD1 (5 bases). V was clipped by 0 bases and J by 1 base, with 11 bases between them. Germline V gives CDR1 SGHRS, CDR2 YFSETQ. This CDR3 has 15 residues. This CDR3 is CASSLGTPFSYEQYF. CDR3 in DNA: TGCGCCAGCAGCTTGGGGACACCGTTTTCCTACGAGCAGTACTTC.

The chain links TRBV5-6 to TRBJ1-1, with D possibly matching TRBD1 (6 bases). Per germline, CDR1 SGHDT and CDR2 YYEEEE. The CDR3 is made up of 17 amino acids. V was pared by 1 base and J by 2 bases, with 18 bases between. CDR3 nucleotide sequence: TGTGCCAGCAGCTTGTACGAGACCCAGGGGTTAAACACTGAAGCTTTCTTT. This encodes CASSLYETQGLNTEAFF.

This clone has more than one count but fewer than ten. The V gene is TRBV9, the J gene TRBJ2-2, with D unclear. The CDR3 extends over 17 amino acids. Between the trimmed V and J ends, which lost 4 bases and 1 base, there was a span of 17 bases. CDR1 SGDLS and CDR2 YYNGEE come from the germline V gene. The CDR3, as DNA: TGTGCCAGCAGCCCCCTTATTCGGCAGGAGAACACCGGGGAGCTGTTTTTT. Residues: CASSPLIRQENTGELFF. The whole variable domain, filled in from reference TRBV9 and TRBJ2-2, reads DSGVTQTPKHLITATGQRVTLRCSPRSGDLSVYWYQQSLDQGLQFLIQYYNGEERAKGNILERFSAQQFPDLHSELNLSSLELGDSALYFCASSPLIRQENTGELFFGEGSRLTVL.

CDR3 in amino acids: CASSPTTGNSGNTIYF. CDR3 sequence (DNA): TGTGCCAGCTCACCAACTACAGGGAACTCTGGAAACACCATATATTTT. This rearrangement joins TRBV18 to TRBJ1-3, with D tentatively TRBD1 (6 bases). CDR1 and CDR2 (germline): KGHSH, LQKENI. The V end was cut by 2 bases, the J end by 0 bases, with 11 bases between. This CDR3 region has 16 residues.

The rearrangement uses TRBV5-4 and TRBJ1-2, with TRBD1 matching 10 bases. Losses at the gene ends were 2 bases for V and 6 bases for J; bases not matched to a gene: 10. Germline loops: CDR1 SGHNT, CDR2 YYREEE (reference sequence). This CDR3 contains 16 residues. This CDR3 reads CASSFFPGTGVDGYTF. CDR3 nucleotides: TGTGCCAGCAGCTTTTTTCCCGGGACAGGGGTGGATGGCTACACCTTC. Filled out from reference TRBV5-4 and TRBJ1-2, the complete variable domain reads ETGVTQSPTHLIKTRGQQVTLRCSSQSGHNTVSWYQQALGQGPQFIFQYYREEENGRGNFPPRFSGLQFPNYSSELNVNALELDDSALYLCASSFFPGTGVDGYTFGSGTRLTVV.

The V and J genes are TRBV29-1 and TRBJ2-1, with TRBD2 matching over 7 bases. The germline V gene encodes CDR1 SQVTM and CDR2 ANQGSEA. The CDR3 is 12 amino acids. Unmatched junction bases numbered 6, after V lost 4 bases and J lost 9 bases. The CDR3: CSVVAGAGEQFF. CDR3 DNA: TGCAGCGTTGTCGCGGGAGCGGGTGAGCAGTTCTTC.

The chain employs TRBV18 and TRBJ1-1, with D possibly matching TRBD1 (6 bases). Germline loops: CDR1 KGHSH, CDR2 LQKENI. V lost 2 bases, J lost 4 bases, and 14 bases lay in between. This CDR3 spans 15 amino acids. The CDR3 loop reads CASSPKQGGGTEAFF. The CDR3 coding sequence is TGTGCCAGCTCACCAAAACAGGGTGGGGGCACTGAAGCTTTCTTT.

This clone came up once. V usage is TRBV19 and J usage is TRBJ2-1, with D perhaps TRBD2 (5 bases). The CDR3 is made up of 17 amino acids. The V gene lost 5 bases and the J gene lost 7 bases, with 24 bases spanning the gap. The germline V gene has CDR1 LNHDA and CDR2 SQIVND (reference sequence). Here the CDR3 reads CASSSPSTRFTGNEQFF. The CDR3 bases are TGTGCCAGTAGTTCGCCCTCGACTCGATTCACGGGGAATGAGCAGTTCTTC.

The J gene is TRBJ1-1, the V gene TRBV7-9, with 8 bases that match TRBD1. The germline V gene has CDR1 SEHNR and CDR2 FQNEAQ (reference sequence). The J segment lost 1 base and the V segment lost 3 bases, leaving 4 bases of the junction unmatched. The length of the CDR3 is 15 residues. The chain's CDR3 is CASSLWDRRNTEAFF. CDR3 coding DNA: TGTGCCAGCAGCTTGTGGGACAGGAGGAACACTGAAGCTTTCTTT.

This chain links TRBV7-9 with TRBJ2-5; 10 bases are shared with TRBD2. This CDR3 region has 15 residues. The J segment lost 5 bases and the V segment lost 4 bases, leaving 7 bases of the junction unmatched. Germline loops: CDR1 SEHNR, CDR2 FQNEAQ (reference sequence). The CDR3 spells CASSSPSGSVETQYF. The CDR3 DNA is TGTGCCAGCAGCTCCCCTAGCGGGAGTGTCGAGACCCAGTACTTC.

This clone was observed a handful of times. This chain uses TRBV5-1 with TRBJ2-2, with D possibly being TRBD1 (6 bases). Germline assignment: CDR1 SGHRS and CDR2 YFSETQ. This CDR3 is built from 15 residues. Trimming took off 2 bases at V and 5 bases at J, with 13 bases between the two ends. CDR3 bases: TGCGCCAGCAGCTTCCTCAGGGGCGGAACCGGGGAGCTGTTTTTT. Its translation: CASSFLRGGTGELFF.

The V and J genes are TRBV25-1 and TRBJ2-4, with D possibly TRBD2 on 6 matching bases. Trimming removed 6 bases from V and 8 bases from J, with 11 bases in between. This CDR3 spans 12 amino acids. Germline V gene sequence: CDR1 MGHDK, CDR2 SYGVNS. The CDR3 coding sequence is TGTGCCAGCAGCTCCCCGGGGGACATTCAGTACTTC. Its translation: CASSSPGDIQYF. Full variable domain (missing parts from reference TRBV25-1 and TRBJ2-4): EADIYQTPRYLVIGTGKKITLECSQTMGHDKMYWYQQDPGMELHLIHYSYGVNSTEKGDLSSESTVSRIRTEHFPLTLESARPSHTSQYLCASSSPGDIQYFGAGTRLSVL.

The chain employs TRBV7-9 and TRBJ1-1; no definite D call. Germline V gene data show CDR1 as SEHNR and CDR2 as FQNEAQ (reference sequence). The germline V and J ends were trimmed by 0 bases and 1 base, with 6 bases remaining between them. This CDR3 is built from 14 residues. CDR3 amino acids: CASSLAHGNTEAFF. CDR3 in DNA: TGTGCCAGCAGCTTAGCGCACGGGAACACTGAAGCTTTCTTT.

The DNA for the CDR3 is TGTGCCAGCAGCTCGGTCCGGGACAGGGGGAACTATGGCTACACCTTC. Residues: CASSSVRDRGNYGYTF. The chain combines TRBV11-2 with TRBJ1-2, with 11 bases that match TRBD1. The CDR3 runs 16 residues. The V and J ends lost 4 bases and 2 bases, in that order; junction bases with no gene match: 6. Germline CDR1 is SGHAT and CDR2 is FQNNGV.

This chain connects TRBV7-3 to TRBJ2-5; 13 positions match TRBD2. This CDR3 region has 17 residues. Germline CDR1 SGHTA, CDR2 FQGTGA. The V gene end was trimmed by 5 bases and the J gene end by 5 bases; junction bases not matched to a gene: 11. CDR3: CASSPRLAGGPSETQYF. As DNA, the CDR3 is TGTGCCAGCAGCCCCCGACTAGCGGGAGGCCCTAGCGAGACCCAGTACTTC.

The rearrangement joins TRBV25-1 to TRBJ1-4; unclear D gene. From germline, CDR1 is MGHDK and CDR2 SYGVNS. Between the trimmed V and J ends, which lost 6 bases and 7 bases, there was a span of 15 bases. CDR3 size: 14 residues. Written as DNA, the CDR3 is TGTGCCAGCAGGGACTCTGAGGAGGGTGAAAAACTGTTTTTT. This encodes CASRDSEEGEKLFF.

The chain is built from TRBV6-5 and TRBJ1-5; TRBD1 might be the D (5 bases). V shed 2 bases and J shed 8 bases, with 13 bases lying between them. This CDR3 region has 14 residues. Germline CDR1 reads MNHEY; CDR2 reads SVGAGI. CDR3 residues: CASSYLGAGEPQHF. The CDR3 DNA reads TGTGCCAGCAGTTACCTCGGGGCGGGGGAGCCCCAGCATTTT.

The chain couples TRBV12-5 to TRBJ2-5; TRBD2 matches at 13 bases. The junction had 10 bases not matched to a gene; V was cut back by 0 bases and J by 3 bases. This CDR3 is 19 amino acids long. The germline V gene has CDR1 LGHNT and CDR2 FRNRAP. The CDR3 sequence is CASGLVVLTGTSGEETQYF. CDR3 nucleotide sequence: TGTGCTAGTGGTTTGGTCGTCCTAACCGGGACTAGCGGGGAAGAGACCCAGTACTTC.

J is TRBJ1-5 and V is TRBV27; D ambiguous. CDR1 is MNHEY, CDR2 SMNVEV, per germline (reference sequence). Deletions cut 6 bases from V and 0 bases from J, with 9 bases between. The CDR3 is 14 residues long. The CDR3 DNA is TGTGCCAGCAGGGCGGCTTATAGCAATCAGCCCCAGCATTTT. Protein product: CASRAAYSNQPQHF.